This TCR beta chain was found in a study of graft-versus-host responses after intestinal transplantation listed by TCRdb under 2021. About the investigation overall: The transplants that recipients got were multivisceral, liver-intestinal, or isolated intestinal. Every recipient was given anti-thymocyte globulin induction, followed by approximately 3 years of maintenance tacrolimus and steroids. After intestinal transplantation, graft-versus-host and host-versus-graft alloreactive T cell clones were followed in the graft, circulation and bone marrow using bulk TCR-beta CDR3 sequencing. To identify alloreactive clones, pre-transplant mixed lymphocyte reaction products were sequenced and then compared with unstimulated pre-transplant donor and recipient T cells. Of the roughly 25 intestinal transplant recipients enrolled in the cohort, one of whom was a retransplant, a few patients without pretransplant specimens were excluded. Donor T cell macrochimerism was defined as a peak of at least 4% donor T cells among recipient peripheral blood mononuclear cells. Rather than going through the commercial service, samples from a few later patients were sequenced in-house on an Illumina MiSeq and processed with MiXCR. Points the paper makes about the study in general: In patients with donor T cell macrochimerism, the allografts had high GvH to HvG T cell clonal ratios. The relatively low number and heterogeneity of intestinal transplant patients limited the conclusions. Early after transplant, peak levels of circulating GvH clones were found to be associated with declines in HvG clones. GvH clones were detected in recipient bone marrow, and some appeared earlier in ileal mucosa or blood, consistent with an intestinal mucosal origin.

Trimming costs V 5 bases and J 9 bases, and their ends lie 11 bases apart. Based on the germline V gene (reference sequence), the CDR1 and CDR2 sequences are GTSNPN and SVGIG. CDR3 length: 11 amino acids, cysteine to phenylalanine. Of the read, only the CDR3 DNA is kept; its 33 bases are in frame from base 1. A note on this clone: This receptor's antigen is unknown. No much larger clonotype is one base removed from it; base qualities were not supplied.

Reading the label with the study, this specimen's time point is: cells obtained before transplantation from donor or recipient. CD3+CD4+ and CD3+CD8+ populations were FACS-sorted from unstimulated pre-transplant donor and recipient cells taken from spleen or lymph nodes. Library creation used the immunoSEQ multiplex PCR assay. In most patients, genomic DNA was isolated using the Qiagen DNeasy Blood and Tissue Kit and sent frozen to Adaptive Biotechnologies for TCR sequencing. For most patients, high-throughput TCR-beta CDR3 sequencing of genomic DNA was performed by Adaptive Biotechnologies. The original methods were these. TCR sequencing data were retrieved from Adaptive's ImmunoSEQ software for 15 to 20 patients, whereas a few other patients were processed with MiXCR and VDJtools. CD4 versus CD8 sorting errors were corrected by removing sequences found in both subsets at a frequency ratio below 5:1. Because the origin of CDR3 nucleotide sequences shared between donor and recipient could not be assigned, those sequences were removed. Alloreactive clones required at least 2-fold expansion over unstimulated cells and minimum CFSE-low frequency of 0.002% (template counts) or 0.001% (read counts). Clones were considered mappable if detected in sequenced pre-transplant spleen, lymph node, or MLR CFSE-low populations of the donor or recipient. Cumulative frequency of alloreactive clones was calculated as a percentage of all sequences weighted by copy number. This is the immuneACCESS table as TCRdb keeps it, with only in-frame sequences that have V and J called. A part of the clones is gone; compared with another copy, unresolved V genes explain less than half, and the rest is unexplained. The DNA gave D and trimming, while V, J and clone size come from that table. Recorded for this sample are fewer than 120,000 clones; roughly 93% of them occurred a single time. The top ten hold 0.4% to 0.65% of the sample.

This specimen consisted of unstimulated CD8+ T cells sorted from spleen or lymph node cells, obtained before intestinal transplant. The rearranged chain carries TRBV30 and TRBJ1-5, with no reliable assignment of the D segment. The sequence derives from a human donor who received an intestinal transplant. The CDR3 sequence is CAWGVERPQHF. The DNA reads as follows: TGTGCCTGGGGCGTTGAGAGGCCCCAGCATTTT.